This note documents a single T cell receptor (beta chain) sequence. Antigen specificity is unknown. The data were obtained in a study of T cell repertoires in cytomegalovirus infection. Study details: The authors relied on CMV epitopes, both recently identified HLA-C-restricted and well-studied HLA-B-restricted. TCR beta signatures that were public indicated CMV infection and matching HLA type.

Study outcomes and limitations: Cumulative frequency (of public TCR beta family members) identified carriers of CMV plus the relevant HLA. CMV-specific TCR beta clonotypes restricted by HLA-C dominated the ex vivo response.

MiXCR, run by TCRdb on the reads, gives a single entry per CDR3 protein. Of some 900,000 distinct CDR3 sequences listed, 32% are singletons. The sequencing here drew on cultured CD8+ T cells from PBMCs, taken from culture after CMV antigen stimulation. The TCR was taken from a human donor in good health (CMV status not recorded). Some clones in this sample may be carry-over from other donors' samples.

The chain's CDR3 is CSAPDVSGANVLTF. CDR3 sequence (DNA): TGCAGTGCGCCTGACGTCTCTGGGGCCAACGTCCTGACTTTC. J is TRBJ2-6 and V is TRBV20-1; D gene ambiguous. V was pared by 6 bases and J by 0 bases, with 9 bases between. The CDR3 sequence is 14 residues long. The germline V gene has CDR1 DFQATT and CDR2 SNEGSKA (reference sequence).